This record looks at one TCR beta chain sequence and its context. Its specificity is not known. The entry originates in a study of cytomegalovirus exposure and HLA in healthy donors. Study context: In terms of ancestry, the Caucasian-associated cluster contained around four fifths of the roughly 400 genotyped donors. Findings and limits, study-wide: What a later analysis reportedly showed was that an Asian-associated ancestry cluster had fewer N-insertions than the roughly 670-donor mean. When presence/absence was analysed, sequencing depth was taken to be roughly uniform across donors.

The CDR3 length is 14 residues. V shed 5 bases and J 6 bases; nucleotides not matched to a gene: 3. Germline V gene sequence: CDR1 SGHDN, CDR2 FVKESK. Use of 60 Vbeta and 13 Jbeta primers characterized the PCR. Using immunoSEQ multiplex PCR, the repertoire was profiled, and TCRdb retains in-frame clones only, with some absent. The table has some 130,000 clones, approximately 82% seen once. The receptor comes from a middle-aged man in good health and CMV-seronegative. Sequencing used PBMCs. The chain carries TRBV14 and TRBJ2-1; 11 nucleotides match TRBD2. The CDR3 reads CASSKGLAVNEQFF. For the CDR3, the DNA is TGTGCCAGCAGCAAGGGACTAGCGGTCAATGAGCAGTTCTTC.